Included here is one TCR beta chain sequence, with context. CDR3 length equals 13 residues. The V gene lost 10 bases and the J gene lost 0 bases, with 10 bases spanning the gap. From germline, CDR1 is MDHEN and CDR2 SYDVKM. The method was immunoSEQ multiplex PCR; TCRdb's version includes in-frame clones alone and lacks a portion of them. Found here are around 80,000 clones, 70% to 80% of them singletons; the top ten hold 9.9%. This specimen belongs to a study of radiotherapy plus CTLA-4 blockade in lung cancer. This sequence was found in a human donor with non-small cell lung cancer whose response to radiotherapy plus ipilimumab could not be evaluated. The rearrangement links TRBV28 to TRBJ1-5; no clear D. The sequencing used peripheral blood, collected from a patient treated with radiotherapy plus ipilimumab. CDR3 bases: TGTGCCACCTCGTTTTATAGCAATCAGCCCCAGCATTTT. It codes for CATSFYSNQPQHF.